Below, 9 T cell receptor beta chains from the same sample are listed, as sequenced in a study of blood T cells in healthy people across ages. Alongside a J-beta primer mix, a sample-barcoded 5' primer served in a second PCR lasting about 7 to 11 cycles. TCRdb used MiXCR to reprocess the 5' RACE reads, holding one entry per CDR3 protein. The table has roughly 800,000 distinct CDR3 sequences, 58% seen once; the top ten hold 20% to 25%. The source material was blood. Receptor source: a man aged 30-40 years in good health.

J is TRBJ1-2 and V is TRBV20-1; D remains unclear. With 6 bases removed from V and 7 bases from J, the gap between germline ends came to 18 bases. CDR3 size: 13 residues. From germline, CDR1 is DFQATT and CDR2 SNEGSKA (reference sequence). The CDR3, as DNA: TGCAGTGCCGCACGACCGGAAAAAGGTGGCTACACCTTC. This translates into CSAARPEKGGYTF.

The gene calls are TRBV5-5 and TRBJ2-7; unclear D gene. Per the germline V gene, CDR1 is SGHKS and CDR2 is YYEKEE (reference sequence). Trimming stripped 1 base from V and 3 bases from J, with 11 bases between. This CDR3 comprises 14 residues. The CDR3 bases are TGTGCCAGCAGCTTGCAGATCCAGAACTACGAGCAGTACTTC. It codes for CASSLQIQNYEQYF.

The chain combines TRBV20-1 with TRBJ2-2; 8 bases match TRBD1. CDR3 length: 14 amino acids. Germline loops: CDR1 DFQATT, CDR2 SNEGSKA (reference sequence). The CDR3, as DNA: TGCAGCGCGAGGGGGACAGGGAACACCGGGGAGCTGTTTTTT. It is translated as CSARGTGNTGELFF.

The chain recombines TRBV5-1 with TRBJ1-1, with TRBD1 matching over 7 bases. This CDR3 contains 15 residues. The ends lost 4 bases at V and 5 bases at J; junction bases unmatched: 11. Germline CDR1 and CDR2: SGHRS and YFSETQ. The CDR3: CASSTVTGRETEAFF. The DNA for the CDR3 is TGCGCCAGCAGCACAGTGACAGGGAGGGAGACTGAAGCTTTCTTT.

Worth noting for this clonotype: The germline gene is not matched at one end of the junction; a read error may be the cause. This chain connects TRBV2 to TRBJ2-1; the D is unclear. The CDR3 has 16 residues. CDR1 and CDR2 from the germline V gene are SNHLY and FYNNEI. The CDR3 sequence: CASSEGVGNSYSEQFF. The CDR3 DNA follows: TGTGCCAGCAGTGAAGGGGTAGGGAACTCCTACAGTGAGCAGTTCTTC.

This clonotype was recorded a few times. This rearrangement joins TRBV5-1 to TRBJ1-6; D unresolved. Germline-derived CDR1 and CDR2 are SGHRS and YFSETQ. The CDR3 loop spans 12 amino acids. Trimming pared 0 bases from V and 18 bases from J, leaving 13 bases between. The CDR3 region is CASSLESSSPHF. CDR3 bases: TGCGCCAGCAGCTTGGAGTCCTCATCGCCCCACTTT. The whole variable domain, remainder taken from reference TRBV5-1 and TRBJ1-6, is KAGVTQTPRYLIKTRGQQVTLSCSPISGHRSVSWYQQTPGQGLQFLFEYFSETQRNKGNFPGRFSGRQFSNSRSEMNVSTLELGDSALYLCASSLESSSPHFGNGTRLTVT.

CDR3 in amino acids: CASTPRGGANTGELFF. The CDR3 DNA follows: TGTGCCAGCACCCCCAGGGGGGGGGCCAACACCGGGGAGCTGTTTTTT. V and J are TRBV7-2 and TRBJ2-2; D tentatively reads TRBD1 or TRBD2 (7 bases each). Trimming pared 7 bases from V and 2 bases from J, leaving 17 bases between. Germline V gives CDR1 SGHTA, CDR2 FQGNSA. This CDR3 is built from 16 residues.

This clonotype has only a few counts. V and J are TRBV29-1 and TRBJ2-1, with D unresolved. Gene TRBJ2-7 matches the end of the DNA better, so the J call may be wrong. This CDR3 spans 13 amino acids. Germline lookup yields CDR1 SQVTM and CDR2 ANQGSEA. The CDR3 DNA follows: TGCAGCGTTGAACCACCGACCTACAATGAGCAGTACTTC. It specifies CSVEPPTYNEQYF.

V usage is TRBV9 and J usage is TRBJ2-1; D gene ambiguous. Trimming left V 0 bases short and J 12 bases short, with 7 bases between. Germline CDR1 and CDR2: SGDLS and YYNGEE. This CDR3 region has 11 residues. CDR3 DNA sequence: TGTGCCAGCAGCGTAGGGTCGAGGCAGTTCTTC. The encoded protein is CASSVGSRQFF.